This entry is about one TCR beta chain. Its antigen is undetermined. Both 60 Vbeta primers and 13 Jbeta primers went into the PCR. Assay used: immunoSEQ multiplex PCR; TCRdb lists only in-frame clones, some missing. The table shows about 160,000 clones, with roughly 82% occurring only once. This entry is derived from a study of cytomegalovirus exposure and HLA in healthy donors. The study's findings and limits: Sequencing artifact likely explains a cluster of highly shared sequence variants. It was shown in a later analysis that HLA-associated TCR beta chains were more clonally expanded than other, equally common chains. There were reportedly fewer N-insertions in an Asian-associated ancestry cluster than the roughly 610-donor mean, in a later analysis.

Looked up from germline, CDR1 is SGHRS and CDR2 is YFSETQ. The CDR3 spans 14 residues. The germline V and J ends were trimmed by 5 bases and 6 bases, with 16 bases remaining between them. The specimen was PBMCs. This sequence was found in a man over 45 in good health and CMV-seropositive. This chain connects TRBV5-1 to TRBJ2-3; maybe TRBD2 (6 bases). The CDR3 sequence is CASSAGPSTDTQYF. The CDR3 DNA reads as TGCGCCAGCAGTGCGGGACCATCTACGGATACGCAGTATTTT.